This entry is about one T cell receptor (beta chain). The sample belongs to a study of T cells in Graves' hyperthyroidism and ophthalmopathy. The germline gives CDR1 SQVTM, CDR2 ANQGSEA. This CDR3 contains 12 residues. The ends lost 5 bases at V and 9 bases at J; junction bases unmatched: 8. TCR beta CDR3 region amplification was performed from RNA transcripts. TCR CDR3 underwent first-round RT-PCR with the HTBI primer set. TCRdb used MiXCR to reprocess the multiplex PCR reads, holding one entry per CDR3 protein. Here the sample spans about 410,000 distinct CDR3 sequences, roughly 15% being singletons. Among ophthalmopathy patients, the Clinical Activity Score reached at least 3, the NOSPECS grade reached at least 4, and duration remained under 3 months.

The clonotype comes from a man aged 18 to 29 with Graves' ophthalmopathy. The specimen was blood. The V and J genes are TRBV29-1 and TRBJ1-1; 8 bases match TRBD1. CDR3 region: CSVTTGADKAFF. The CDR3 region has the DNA TGCAGCGTTACGACAGGGGCTGACAAAGCTTTCTTT.